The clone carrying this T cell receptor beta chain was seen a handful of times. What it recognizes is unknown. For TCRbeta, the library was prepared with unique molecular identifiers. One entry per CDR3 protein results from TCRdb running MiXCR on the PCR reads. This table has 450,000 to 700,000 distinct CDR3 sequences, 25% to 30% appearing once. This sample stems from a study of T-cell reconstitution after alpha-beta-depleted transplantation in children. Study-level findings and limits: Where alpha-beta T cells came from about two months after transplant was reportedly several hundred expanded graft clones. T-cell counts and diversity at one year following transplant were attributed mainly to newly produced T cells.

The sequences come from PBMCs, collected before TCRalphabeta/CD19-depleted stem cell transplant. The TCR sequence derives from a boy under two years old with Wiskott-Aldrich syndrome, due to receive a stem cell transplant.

The CDR3 sequence is CASGRHYEQYF. As DNA, the CDR3 is TGTGCCAGCGGAAGGCACTACGAGCAGTACTTC. The chain has TRBV12-3 or TRBV12-4 and TRBJ2-7; D not certain. Trimming shortened V by 8 bases and J by 3 bases, and 8 bases separated the two germline ends. The CDR3 runs to 11 residues.